This TCR beta chain appears in the sequencing data of a study of regulatory T cells in long-lasting Graves disease. Study conclusions and caveats: New patients shared fewer public clonotypes (about 970) than persistent patients did (around 3,000).

Library construction for TCR beta used iRepertoire HTBI primers and Arm-PCR of CDR3 regions. MiXCR, run by TCRdb on the multiplex PCR reads, gives a single entry per CDR3 protein. Of hundreds of thousands of distinct CDR3 sequences in the sample, 15% to 20% were seen once. This clonotype came up many times. The target antigen is unknown. Time point described: newly diagnosed GD, antithyroid drugs for less than 3 months. With RNA extracted from PBMCs as input, the TCR library was made. This CDR3 is 14 amino acids long. With 5 bases clipped from V and 4 bases from J, the junction kept 5 bases outside the gene matches. The same data also contributed to another study, on T cells in Graves' hyperthyroidism and ophthalmopathy. That paper states: The HTBI primer set served for first-round RT-PCR of the TCR CDR3. Ophthalmopathy was separated from stable hyperthyroidism by a 13 V-J model.

This sequence was found in a woman in her 30s with Graves disease. This rearrangement joins TRBV12-3 or TRBV12-4 to TRBJ1-1, with 9 positions matching TRBD1. This sample comprised peripheral blood mononuclear cells (PBMCs), obtained at new diagnosis, from a patient treated with antithyroid drugs. The CDR3 is CASSPTGGSTEAFF. CDR3 nucleotide sequence: TGTGCCAGCAGTCCGACAGGGGGAAGCACTGAAGCTTTCTTT.